This T cell receptor beta chain emerged from a study of beta chain features in type 1 diabetes. Study background: The patients were much like the healthy donors in age, gender and cell yields. General study results and limits: Moderate but significant shortening of TCRB CDR3s was recorded in all four CD4+ subsets from Type 1 diabetes patients.

In germline, CDR1 is MNHEY, CDR2 SVGAGI. This CDR3 comprises 12 residues. Trimming stripped 8 bases from V and 6 bases from J, with 11 bases between. TCRB transcripts that were expressed got sequenced, as all of the isolated RNA had been reverse transcribed. Produced via immunoSEQ multiplex PCR; TCRdb's table is partial and in-frame only. The table has under 400,000 clones, about 18% seen once. Points on this clone: Its antigen remains unknown.

The specimen was naive CD4+ T cells from blood. The chain has TRBV6-5 and TRBJ2-1, with TRBD2 as a possible D gene (6 bases). This clonotype was obtained from a woman between 18 and 29 years old in good health. Here the CDR3 reads CASWDWGNEQFF. CDR3 DNA sequence: TGTGCCAGCTGGGACTGGGGCAATGAGCAGTTCTTC.